This section outlines one TCR beta chain sequence together with its context. What it binds is not known. Some clones are missing from TCRdb's copy, which holds only in-frame ones; the method was immunoSEQ multiplex PCR. The data contain 350,000 to 450,000 clones, 70% to 90% of them seen just once; the ten biggest clones take up around 3%. The sample originates from a study of Ad26.COV2.S vaccination and SARS-CoV-2 variants. Looking at the study overall: In the COV1001 trial, the donor was in the Ad26.COV2.S arm.

Study-wide results and caveats: Vaccine recipients had higher spike-specific TCR breadth than placebo recipients. CD8+ and CD4+ T cells specific for spike reportedly responded with substantial breadth after vaccination.

This CDR3 is built from 16 residues. Trimming pared 6 bases from V and 8 bases from J, leaving 25 bases between. Germline assignment: CDR1 MNHEY and CDR2 SVGEGT. Indicated treatment: about 20 received Ad26.COV2.S at low or high dose, single or two shots; about 5 received placebo; per-sample allocation not given. Collection of the samples took place on day 63 after the first injection of vaccine or placebo. The vaccine delivered Wuhan-strain SARS-CoV-2 spike through an Ad26 vector. The rearrangement uses TRBV6-2 or TRBV6-3 and TRBJ1-2, with a tentative D call TRBD1 (6 bases). This receptor was obtained from a person aged 18 to 65 who received the Ad26.COV2.S COVID-19 vaccine or a placebo. The specimen comprised peripheral blood, sampled in a trial of Ad26.COV2.S vaccine versus placebo. The CDR3 sequence: CASSERGASRTGGYTF. Here the CDR3 DNA reads TGTGCCAGCAGCGAACGGGGGGCCTCGAGGACGGGAGGCTACACCTTC.